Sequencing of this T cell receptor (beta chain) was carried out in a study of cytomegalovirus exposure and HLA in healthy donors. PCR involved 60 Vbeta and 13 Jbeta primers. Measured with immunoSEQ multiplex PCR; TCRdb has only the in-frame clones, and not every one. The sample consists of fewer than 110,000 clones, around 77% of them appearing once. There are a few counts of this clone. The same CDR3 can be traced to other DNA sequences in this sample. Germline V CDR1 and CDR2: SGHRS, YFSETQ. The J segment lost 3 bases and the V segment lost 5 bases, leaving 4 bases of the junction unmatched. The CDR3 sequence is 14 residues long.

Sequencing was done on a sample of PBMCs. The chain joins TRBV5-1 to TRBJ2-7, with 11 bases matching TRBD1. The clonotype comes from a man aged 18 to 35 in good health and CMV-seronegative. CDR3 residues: CASSSGTGGYEQYF. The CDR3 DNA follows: TGCGCCAGCAGTTCCGGGACAGGGGGCTACGAGCAGTACTTC.